One sample yielded the 11 T cell receptor beta chains listed below, sequenced in a study of technical replicates of blood from a handful of donors. Here immunoSEQ multiplex PCR was the method, and the copy in TCRdb shows in-frame clones only, minus some. The repertoire holds about 88,000 clones, with about 90% as singletons. What was sequenced was T cells isolated from PBMCs. These receptor sequences come from a human donor in good health.

This clone was detected once. This rearrangement joins TRBV6-4 to TRBJ2-1; 9 bases fit TRBD2. The V gene end was trimmed by 2 bases and the J gene end by 3 bases; junction bases not matched to a gene: 2. The CDR3 contains 15 residues. The V gene's germline CDR1 is MRHNA and CDR2 SNTAGT. The CDR3 protein is CASSDRAGGYNEQFF. As DNA, the CDR3 is TGTGCCAGCAGTGACAGAGCGGGAGGCTACAATGAGCAGTTCTTC.

V and J are TRBV2 and TRBJ2-7, with 12 bases identical to TRBD2. This CDR3 has 14 residues. The trim removed 4 bases at V and 6 bases at J, leaving 4 bases unmatched. CDR1 SNHLY and CDR2 FYNNEI come from the germline V gene. Written as DNA, the CDR3 is TGTGCCAGCAGTGGGACTAGCGGGGATCGCGAGCAGTACTTC. Its translation: CASSGTSGDREQYF.

The J gene is TRBJ1-1, the V gene TRBV10-1; no clear D gene. Germline values: CDR1 WNHNN, CDR2 SYGVQD (reference sequence). There are 14 residues in the CDR3. Between the trimmed V and J ends, which lost 0 bases and 4 bases, there was a span of 9 bases. The CDR3 sequence is CASSESKRLTEAFF. The CDR3 region has the DNA TGCGCCAGCAGTGAGTCGAAGCGGCTCACTGAAGCTTTCTTT.

The chain uses TRBV6-1 and TRBJ2-7; perhaps TRBD1 as D (6 bases). Trimming shortened V by 2 bases and J by 0 bases, and 11 bases separated the two germline ends. CDR1 is MNHNS, CDR2 SASEGT, per germline. The CDR3 runs 15 residues. CDR3 protein: CASSEPAGASYEQYF. The CDR3 region has the DNA TGTGCCAGCAGTGAACCGGCAGGGGCCTCCTACGAGCAGTACTTC.

The V gene is TRBV19, the J gene TRBJ2-5, with D possibly TRBD1 on 6 matching bases. CDR1 and CDR2 from the germline V gene are LNHDA and SQIVND (reference sequence). V was trimmed by 6 bases and J by 5 bases, leaving 13 bases between them. The CDR3 totals 13 residues. CDR3 sequence (DNA): TGTGCCAGTAGCGACATCAGGGGTGAGACCCAGTACTTC. The encoded protein is CASSDIRGETQYF. The whole variable domain, filled in from reference TRBV19 and TRBJ2-5, reads DGGITQSPKYLFRKEGQNVTLSCEQNLNHDAMYWYRQDPGQGLRLIYYSQIVNDFQKGDIAEGYSVSREKKESFPLTVTSAQKNPTAFYLCASSDIRGETQYFGPGTRLLVL.

The V call is TRBV11-2, the J call TRBJ1-2; possibly TRBD1 for D (6 bases). V gave up 5 bases and J gave up 13 bases, with 17 bases separating them. The CDR3 has 12 amino acids. Per the germline V gene, CDR1 is SGHAT and CDR2 is FQNNGV. The CDR3 nucleotides are TGTGCCAGCAGCCGGAACACAGGGAAGAGCACCTTC. It encodes CASSRNTGKSTF.

This clone was picked up one time. The J gene is TRBJ1-4, the V gene TRBV4-1, with no clear D. The CDR3 consists of 13 residues. Germline V gives CDR1 MGHRA, CDR2 YSYEKL. Trimming took 1 base from V and 5 from J, leaving 5 bases between them. In DNA, the CDR3 is TGCGCCAGCAGCCAAGCGGGGAATGAAAAACTGTTTTTT. This translates into CASSQAGNEKLFF.

The chain employs TRBV18 and TRBJ2-2; D is ambiguous. This CDR3 is built from 18 residues. Trimming took 6 bases from V and 2 from J, leaving 22 bases between them. Per germline, CDR1 KGHSH and CDR2 LQKENI. The CDR3 is CASSPAILSPSNTGELFF. In DNA form, the CDR3 reads TGTGCCAGCTCGCCTGCGATCCTTAGTCCTTCAAACACCGGGGAGCTGTTTTTT.

This chain uses TRBV28 with TRBJ2-2; 11 nucleotides match TRBD2. This CDR3 spans 18 amino acids. J lost 8 bases, V lost 6 bases, and 17 bases had no gene match. Per germline, CDR1 MDHEN and CDR2 SYDVKM. CDR3 DNA: TGTGCCAGCAGCTCAACTAGCGGGGGTCTTAAGTCGTTGGGGGAGCTGTTTTTT. Translated, it gives CASSSTSGGLKSLGELFF.

The rearrangement uses TRBV4-2 and TRBJ1-2, with 9 positions matching TRBD1. Germline V gene sequence: CDR1 LGHNA, CDR2 YNFKEQ. There are 14 residues in the CDR3. After removal of 2 bases from V and 10 bases from J, the junction contained 8 bases not matched to a gene. The CDR3 coding sequence is TGTGCCAGCAGCCAATGGGACAGGGCCCAGATCTACACCTTC. Translated, it gives CASSQWDRAQIYTF.

The rearrangement links TRBV5-1 to TRBJ2-2, with 8 nucleotides matching TRBD1. The trim removed 0 bases at V and 4 bases at J, leaving 17 bases unmatched. Germline V gene sequence: CDR1 SGHRS, CDR2 YFSETQ. The length of the CDR3 is 20 residues. The CDR3 here is CASSLELLDRGTGLTGELFF. CDR3 DNA: TGCGCCAGCAGCTTGGAGCTGTTGGACCGCGGGACAGGACTCACCGGGGAGCTGTTTTTT.